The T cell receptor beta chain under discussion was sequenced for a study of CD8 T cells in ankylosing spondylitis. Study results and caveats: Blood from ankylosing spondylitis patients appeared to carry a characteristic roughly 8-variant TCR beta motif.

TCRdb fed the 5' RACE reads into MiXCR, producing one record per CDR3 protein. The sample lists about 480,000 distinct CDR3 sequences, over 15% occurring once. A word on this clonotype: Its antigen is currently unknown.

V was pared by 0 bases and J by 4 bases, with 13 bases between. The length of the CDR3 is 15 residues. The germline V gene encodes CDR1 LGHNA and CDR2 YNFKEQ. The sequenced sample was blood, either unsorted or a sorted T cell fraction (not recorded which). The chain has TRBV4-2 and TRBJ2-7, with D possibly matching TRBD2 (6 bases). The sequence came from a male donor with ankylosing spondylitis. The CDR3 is CASSQDLGGVYEQYF. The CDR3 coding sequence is TGTGCCAGCAGCCAAGATCTGGGCGGGGTATACGAGCAGTACTTC.